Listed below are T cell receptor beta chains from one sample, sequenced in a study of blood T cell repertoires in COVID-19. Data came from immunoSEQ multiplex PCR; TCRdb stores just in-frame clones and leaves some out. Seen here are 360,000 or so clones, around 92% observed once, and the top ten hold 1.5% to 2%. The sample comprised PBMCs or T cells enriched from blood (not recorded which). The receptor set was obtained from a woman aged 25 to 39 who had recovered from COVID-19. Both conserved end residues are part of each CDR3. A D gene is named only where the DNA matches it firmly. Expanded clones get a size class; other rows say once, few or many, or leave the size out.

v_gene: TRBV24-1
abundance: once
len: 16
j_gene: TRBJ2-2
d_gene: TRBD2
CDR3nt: TGTGCCACCAGTGATTTTAGCGGGAGGGGACCCGGGGAGCTGTTTTTT
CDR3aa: CATSDFSGRGPGELFF

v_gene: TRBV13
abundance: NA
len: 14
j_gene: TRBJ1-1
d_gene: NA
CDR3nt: TGTGCCAGCAGAGCAGGTACGATGAACACTGAAGCTTTCTTT
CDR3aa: CASRAGTMNTEAFF

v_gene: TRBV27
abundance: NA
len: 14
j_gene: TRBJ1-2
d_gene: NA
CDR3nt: TGTGCCAGCAGTTCTCCAGGGGAAAACTATGGCTACACCTTC
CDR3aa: CASSSPGENYGYTF

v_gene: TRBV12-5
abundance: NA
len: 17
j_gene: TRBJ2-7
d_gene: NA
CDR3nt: TGTGCTAGTGGTCCAGGGCCGTGGGGGGATAGCTCCTACGAGCAGTACTTC
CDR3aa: CASGPGPWGDSSYEQYF

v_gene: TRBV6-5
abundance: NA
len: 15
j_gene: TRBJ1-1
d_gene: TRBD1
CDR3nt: TGTGCCAGCAGGGGCGAGGACAGGTGGGCCACTGAAGCTTTCTTT
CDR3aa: CASRGEDRWATEAFF

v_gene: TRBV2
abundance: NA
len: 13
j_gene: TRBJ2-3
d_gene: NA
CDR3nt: TGTGCCAGCACCAGGAAAGACACAGATACGCAGTATTTT
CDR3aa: CASTRKDTDTQYF

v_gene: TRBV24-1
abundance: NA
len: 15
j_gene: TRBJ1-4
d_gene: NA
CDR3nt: TGTGCCACCAGTGAGGACCTCCCCACAGGTGAAAAACTGTTTTTT
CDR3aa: CATSEDLPTGEKLFF

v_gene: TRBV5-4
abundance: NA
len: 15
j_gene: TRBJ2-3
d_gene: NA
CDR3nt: TGTGCCAGCAGCTCTCCCGACCTGCTCGGGGATACGCAGTATTTT
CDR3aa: CASSSPDLLGDTQYF

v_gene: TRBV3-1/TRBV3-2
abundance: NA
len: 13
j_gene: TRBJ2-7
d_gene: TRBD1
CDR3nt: TGTGCGACCCACGGGACAGACTCCTACGAGCAGTACTTC
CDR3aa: CATHGTDSYEQYF

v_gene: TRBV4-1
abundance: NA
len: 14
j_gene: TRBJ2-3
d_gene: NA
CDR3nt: TGCGCCAGCAGCCAAGCCCCAGGGGCAGATACGCAGTATTTT
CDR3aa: CASSQAPGADTQYF

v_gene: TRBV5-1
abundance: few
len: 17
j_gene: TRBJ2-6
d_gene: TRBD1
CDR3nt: TGCGCCAGCAGATATGGGACAGGGGACTCTGGGGCCAACGTCCTGACTTTC
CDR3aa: CASRYGTGDSGANVLTF

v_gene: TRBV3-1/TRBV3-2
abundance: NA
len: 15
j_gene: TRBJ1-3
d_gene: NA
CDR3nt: TGTGCCAGCAGGGACAGAGCCAGCTCTGGAAACACCATATATTTT
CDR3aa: CASRDRASSGNTIYF

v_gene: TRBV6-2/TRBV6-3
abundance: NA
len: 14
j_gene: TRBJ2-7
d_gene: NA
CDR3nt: TGTGCCAGCAGTTATGGGGACATGTCTACCGAGCAGTACTTC
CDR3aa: CASSYGDMSTEQYF

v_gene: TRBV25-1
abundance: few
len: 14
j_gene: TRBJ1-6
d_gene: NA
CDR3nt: TGTGCCAGCAGTGAAGACAGCCAGGGTTCACCCCTCCACTTT
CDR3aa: CASSEDSQGSPLHF

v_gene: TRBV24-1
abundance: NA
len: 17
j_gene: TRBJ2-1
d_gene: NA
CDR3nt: TGTGCCACCAGTGATTTGAAGGGGGCGGGAGGAGGCAATGAGCAGTTCTTC
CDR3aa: CATSDLKGAGGGNEQFF

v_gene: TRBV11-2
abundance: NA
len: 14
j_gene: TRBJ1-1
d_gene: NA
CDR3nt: TGTGCCAGCAGCTTATATGGGGCGCGCACTGAAGCTTTCTTT
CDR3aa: CASSLYGARTEAFF

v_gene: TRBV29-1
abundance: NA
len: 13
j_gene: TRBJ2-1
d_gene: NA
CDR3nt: TGCAGCGAAAGGGGATCGGGCTACAATGAGCAGTTCTTC
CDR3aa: CSERGSGYNEQFF

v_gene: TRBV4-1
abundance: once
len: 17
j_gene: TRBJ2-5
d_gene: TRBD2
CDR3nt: TGCGCCAGCAGCCAAGAAAGGGGACTAGCGGGGCAAGAGACCCAGTACTTC
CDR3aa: CASSQERGLAGQETQYF

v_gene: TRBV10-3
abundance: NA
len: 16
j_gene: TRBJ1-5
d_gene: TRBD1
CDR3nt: TGTGCCATCAGTGAGCCAATCCCAGGGGGTGCGGGACCCCAGCATTTT
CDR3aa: CAISEPIPGGAGPQHF

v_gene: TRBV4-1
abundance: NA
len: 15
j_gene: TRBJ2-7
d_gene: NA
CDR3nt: TGCGCCAGCAGCCAAGGGGAGGCAGTCACGGACGAGCAGTACTTC
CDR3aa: CASSQGEAVTDEQYF

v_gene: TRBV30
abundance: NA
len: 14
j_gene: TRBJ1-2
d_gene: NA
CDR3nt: TGTGCCTGGAGTGTACGCCGCAGGGACTATGGCTACACCTTC
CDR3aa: CAWSVRRRDYGYTF

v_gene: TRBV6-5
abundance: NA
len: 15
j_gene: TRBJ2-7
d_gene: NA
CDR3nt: TGTGCCAGCAGTTACCCTCGGTTCTCCGCCTACGAGCAGTACTTC
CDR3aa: CASSYPRFSAYEQYF

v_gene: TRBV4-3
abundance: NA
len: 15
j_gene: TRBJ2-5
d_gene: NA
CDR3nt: TGCGCCAGCAGCCAAGATCGTCGAGGGTGGGAGACCCAGTACTTC
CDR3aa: CASSQDRRGWETQYF

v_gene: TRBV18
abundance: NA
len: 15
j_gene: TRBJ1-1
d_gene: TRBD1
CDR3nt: TGTGCCAGCTCACCAGGCCAGGGGGTGAACACTGAAGCTTTCTTT
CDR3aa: CASSPGQGVNTEAFF

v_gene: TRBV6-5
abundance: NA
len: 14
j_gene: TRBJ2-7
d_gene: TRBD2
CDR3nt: TGTGCCAGCAGTTTGCGGGGGGCTCCATACGAGCAGTACTTC
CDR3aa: CASSLRGAPYEQYF

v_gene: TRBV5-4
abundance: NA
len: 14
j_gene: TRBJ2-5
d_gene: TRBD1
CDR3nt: TGTGCCAGCAGCGAGGGGACAGTCCAAGAGACCCAGTACTTC
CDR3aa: CASSEGTVQETQYF

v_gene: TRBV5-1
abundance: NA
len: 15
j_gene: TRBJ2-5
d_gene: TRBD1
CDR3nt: TGCGCCAGCAGCTTGGCCGGGACAGGGGGAGAGACCCAGTACTTC
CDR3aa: CASSLAGTGGETQYF

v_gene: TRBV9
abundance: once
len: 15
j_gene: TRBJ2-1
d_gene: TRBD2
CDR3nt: TGTGCCAGCAGCCCAAGCGGGAGCTGGAACAATGAGCAGTTCTTC
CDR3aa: CASSPSGSWNNEQFF

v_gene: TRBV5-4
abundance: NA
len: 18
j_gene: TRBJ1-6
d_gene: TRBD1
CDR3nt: TGTGCCAGCAGCTTGGGGACAGGGGGCTTTATTTCTAATTCACCCCTCCACTTT
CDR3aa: CASSLGTGGFISNSPLHF

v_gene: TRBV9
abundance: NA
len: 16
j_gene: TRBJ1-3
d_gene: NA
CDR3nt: TGTGCCAGCAGCGTATCGGAGACAGGCTCTGGAAACACCATATATTTT
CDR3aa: CASSVSETGSGNTIYF

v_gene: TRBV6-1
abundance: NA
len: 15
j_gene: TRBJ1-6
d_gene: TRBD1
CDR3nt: TGTGCCAGCAGTGAAGGAAGGGACAGGAATTCACCCCTCCACTTT
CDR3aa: CASSEGRDRNSPLHF

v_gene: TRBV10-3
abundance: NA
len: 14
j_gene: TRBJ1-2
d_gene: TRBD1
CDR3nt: TGTGCCATCCAAGGACAGGGGATGTCACATGGCTACACCTTC
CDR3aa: CAIQGQGMSHGYTF

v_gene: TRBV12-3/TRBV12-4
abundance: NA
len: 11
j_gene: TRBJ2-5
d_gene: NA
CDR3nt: TGTGCCAGCAGTCTACAGGCAGCTCAGTACTTC
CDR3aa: CASSLQAAQYF

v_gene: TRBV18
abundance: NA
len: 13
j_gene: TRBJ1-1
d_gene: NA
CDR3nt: TGTGCCAGCTCACCAATAGCCGGCACTGAAGCTTTCTTT
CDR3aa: CASSPIAGTEAFF

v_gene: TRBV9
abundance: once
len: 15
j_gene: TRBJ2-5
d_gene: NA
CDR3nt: TGTGCCAGCAGCGTAGCTTCCGGGAAGGGAGAGACCCAGTACTTC
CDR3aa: CASSVASGKGETQYF

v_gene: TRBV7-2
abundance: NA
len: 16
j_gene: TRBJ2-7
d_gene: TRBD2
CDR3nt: TGTGCCAGCAGCTTAGCTCGGCGGGGGGATTCCTACGAGCAGTACTTC
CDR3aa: CASSLARRGDSYEQYF

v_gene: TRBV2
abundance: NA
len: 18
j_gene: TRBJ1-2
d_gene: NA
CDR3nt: TGTGCCAGCAGTGAACTGCGCGGGAGGTCAGGAACGAACTATGGCTACACCTTC
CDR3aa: CASSELRGRSGTNYGYTF

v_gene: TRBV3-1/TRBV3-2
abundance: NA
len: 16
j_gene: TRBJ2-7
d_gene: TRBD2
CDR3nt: TGTGCCAGCAGCCAATATACCGGGAGGTTGATCCGCGAGCAGTACTTC
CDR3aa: CASSQYTGRLIREQYF

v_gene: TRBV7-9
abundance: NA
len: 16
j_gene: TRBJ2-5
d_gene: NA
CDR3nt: TGTGCCAGCAGCTTAGCTAGAAACAGTGCCGAAGAGACCCAGTACTTC
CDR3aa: CASSLARNSAEETQYF

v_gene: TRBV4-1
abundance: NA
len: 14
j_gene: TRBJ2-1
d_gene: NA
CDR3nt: TGCGCCAGCAGCCAAGTCGGTAGTCGGAATGAGCAGTTCTTC
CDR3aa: CASSQVGSRNEQFF

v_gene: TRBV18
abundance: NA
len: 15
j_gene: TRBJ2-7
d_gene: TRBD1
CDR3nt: TGTGCCAGCTCACCTAACGTGTACAGGGGCGGCGAGCAGTACTTC
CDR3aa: CASSPNVYRGGEQYF

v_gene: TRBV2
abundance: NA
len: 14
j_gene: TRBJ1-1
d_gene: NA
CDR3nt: TGTGCCAGCAGCGTGACCGGGTCGAACACTGAAGCTTTCTTT
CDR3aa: CASSVTGSNTEAFF

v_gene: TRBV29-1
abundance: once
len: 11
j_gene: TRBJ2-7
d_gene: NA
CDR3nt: TGCAGCGTTGAAAACTATTACGAGCAGTACTTC
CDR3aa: CSVENYYEQYF

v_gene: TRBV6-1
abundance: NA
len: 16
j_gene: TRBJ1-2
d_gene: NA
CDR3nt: TGTGCCAGCAGTGAAATCAGGGGCAGCCGCGACTATGGCTACACCTTC
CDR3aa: CASSEIRGSRDYGYTF

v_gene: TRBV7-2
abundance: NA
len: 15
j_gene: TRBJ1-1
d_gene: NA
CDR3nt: TGTGCCAGCAGCTTAGAGTTCCTAGGCAACACTGAAGCTTTCTTT
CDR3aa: CASSLEFLGNTEAFF

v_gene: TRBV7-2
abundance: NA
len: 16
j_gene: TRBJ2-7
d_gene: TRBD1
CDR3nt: TGTGCCAGCAGCGTGGACAGGGGATACCTAGTCTACGAGCAGTACTTC
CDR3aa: CASSVDRGYLVYEQYF

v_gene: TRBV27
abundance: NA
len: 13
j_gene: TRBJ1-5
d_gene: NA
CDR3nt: TGTGCCAGCAGTCGCAGGAGCAATCAGCCCCAGCATTTT
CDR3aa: CASSRRSNQPQHF